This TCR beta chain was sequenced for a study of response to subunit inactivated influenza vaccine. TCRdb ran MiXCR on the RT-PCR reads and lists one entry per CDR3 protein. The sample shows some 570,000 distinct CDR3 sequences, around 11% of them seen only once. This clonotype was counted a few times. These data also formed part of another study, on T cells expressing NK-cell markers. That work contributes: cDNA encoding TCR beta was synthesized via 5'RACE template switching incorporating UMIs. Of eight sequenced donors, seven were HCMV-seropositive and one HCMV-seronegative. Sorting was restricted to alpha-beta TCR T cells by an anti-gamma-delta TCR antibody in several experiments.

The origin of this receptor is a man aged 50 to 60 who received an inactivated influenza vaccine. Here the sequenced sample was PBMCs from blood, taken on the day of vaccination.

The CDR3 region has the DNA TGTGCCAGCAGCTTCGCTAGCGGGAGGGCGGCCGAGCAGTACTTC. It codes for CASSFASGRAAEQYF. The chain has TRBV5-6 and TRBJ2-7; 12 bases map to TRBD2. The germline gives CDR1 SGHDT, CDR2 YYEEEE. There are 15 residues in the CDR3. J was trimmed by 6 bases and V by 2 bases; bases with no gene match: 6.